This TCR beta chain derives from a study of cytomegalovirus exposure and HLA in healthy donors (dated by TCRdb to about 2017). Concerning the study at large: According to an earlier analysis of 587 of the donors, about 179 million T cells yielded 117 million unique TCR beta sequences and approximately 300 Gb of sequence data. Around 320 gigabases of sequencing data and approximately 85 million unique TCR sequences were included in an early release covering several hundred HLA-typed donors. Of the roughly 400 genotyped donors, roughly 80% were placed in the genetic ancestry cluster associated with self-reported Caucasian donors. The study aimed to test whether signatures of past pathogen exposure could be identified by cataloging public T cell receptors. The study profiled the T cell repertoires of 550 to 700 subjects by immunosequencing and related them to cytomegalovirus serostatus. In addition to the first cohort of 650 to 750 subjects, a separate validation cohort of under 150 different subjects was used. The study combined high-throughput TCR immunosequencing, statistical association of individual TCRs with disease status, and machine learning to predict cytomegalovirus infection status. A later analysis re-analyzed previously published TCR beta repertoires from approximately 670 donors and added high-resolution HLA genotyping to study TCR occurrence patterns. Rather than using new phenotypic data, the later analysis identified candidate immune exposures from TCR beta sequences and from how often those sequences occurred across donors. In an earlier analysis of several hundred of the donors, high-throughput TCR beta sequencing was used to judge whether each TCR beta V gene segment behaved as functional or pseudogenic. Alongside the repertoire data, information on donor age, sex, ethnicity and CMV serostatus was compiled. In a later genetic analysis, genome-wide SNP genotypes for about three fifths of the roughly 670 donors were used, and that subset was treated as a discovery cohort. All discovery cohort repertoires had been generated using a single sequencing platform. HLA typing covered class I and class II loci at four-digit resolution. Typing coverage differed by locus: A, B, C, DRB1 and DQB1 were typed in about 629-640 donors, DQA1 in about 550, DPA1 in some 610, and DPB1 in about 450. Four or five DR-DQ haplotypes were treated as single units for association and clustering because of strong linkage in the cohort. Across around 400 genotyped donors of the cohort, an average of approximately 200,000 unique TCR beta nucleotide sequences per donor were sequenced, and around 20% of those sequences were non-productive. The study at large found these results: In a later analysis, the rate of TCR association differed among HLA loci, with DRB1 alleles having the most associated TCRs and HLA-C alleles having the fewest. Strong co-occurrence of HLA alleles, especially DR and DQ, made assigning TCR associations to individual alleles difficult. An earlier analysis of around 600 of the donors showed that most TCR beta V segments appeared in productive rearrangements either about 87% or about 30% of the time, which broadly matched IMGT annotations. Some IMGT-functional V segments, including TRBV6-2 and TRBV6-3, could not be distinguished by the 87-base-pair reads and were therefore excluded. Specific HLA alleles were associated with 16,951 TCR beta sequences at a false discovery rate of 0.05 in a later analysis. Because some donors lacked HLA typing at each locus, the association tests relied only on the typed subset. It was suggested by the authors that the approach could potentially be generalized to other disease states and immunological phenotypes. Correlated functional status among segregating V segments might reflect linkage disequilibrium, but an unknown experimental factor could not be ruled out. Most TCR sequences were observed very rarely across donors, whereas some public TCRs were present in many individuals. Roughly uniform sequencing depth across donors was assumed in presence/absence analyses, although this assumption may not hold. The earlier analysis of approximately 560 of the donors excluded seventeen rarely observed V segments, including chromosome 9 orphons, because counts were too low. A further reported finding was that TCR beta sequences accurately predicted the HLA-A and HLA-B alleles for most subjects in the first cohort. In a later analysis, most CMV-associated TCR beta chains were found to appear HLA-restricted, with HLA associations seemingly driven largely by CMV exposure. An association between a missense DCLRE1C variant and V-gene and J-gene trimming of TCR beta chains was found in a later genetic analysis and replicated in an independent cohort. In vitro tests confirmed that a few of the cytomegalovirus-associated TCR beta chains recognize cytomegalovirus antigens. The study gave a list of more than 150 TCR beta chains associated with cytomegalovirus. CMV serostatus was the only immune exposure information available for the cohort. Cytomegalovirus status was reported to be diagnosed by the classifier with high specificity and sensitivity in both the original and validation cohorts. A cluster of highly shared sequence variants was judged likely to be a technical artifact of the sequencing pipeline. A later genetic analysis reported fewer N-insertions in productive TCRs among donors in an Asian-associated ancestry cluster than the roughly 620-donor mean. According to a later analysis, parvovirus B19, influenza, CMV and Epstein-Barr virus appeared linked to several top co-occurrence clusters. This cohort had only TCR beta chains sequenced, and the lack of alpha or paired-chain data limited which features could be detected. Compared with equally common non-associated chains, HLA-associated TCR beta chains in a later analysis were more clonally expanded and had lower generation probabilities.

The protocol used for the library was the immunoSEQ multiplex PCR assay. A mixture of 60 forward primers for TCR Vbeta segments and 13 reverse primers for TCR Jbeta segments was used in the multiplex PCR. Amplification of the CDR3 region of rearranged TCR beta genes was performed with a multiplex PCR assay on genomic DNA. The Illumina HiSeq System was used to sequence the amplified TCR beta libraries as 87-base-pair reads. The paper's data handling went like this. A later analysis tallied 80 million to 95 million unique TCR beta chains across the 666 repertoires, and some 10 million of those chains were shared by two or more donors. To remove PCR and sequencing errors, raw reads were error-corrected and collapsed into unique sequences using a nearest-neighbor algorithm that merged closely related sequences. Alignment of CDR3 sequences to IMGT reference sequences was used to assign V, D and J gene segments. For a sequence to be retained, a match of at least six nucleotides was required to both a V gene segment and a J gene segment. A rearrangement counted as productive if the CDR3 had no stop codons and remained in frame with V and J, and every other rearrangement counted as non-productive. Following IMGT convention, CDR3 was defined as the stretch from the second conserved V-encoded cysteine up to the conserved J-encoded phenylalanine. The earlier analysis of about 570 of the donors excluded any sequence lacking an unambiguous match to a single V gene segment. In an earlier analysis of around 600 of the donors, V segments were called functional above 56.7% productive rearrangements and were called segregating when the between-donor standard deviation exceeded 5%. A statistical classification framework was built to diagnose cytomegalovirus status from the catalog of TCR beta chain sequences. In a later analysis, TCR nucleotide sequences were compared against IMGT/GENE-DB human TR gene sequences so that V and J genes could be assigned. A later analysis assigned CDR3 sequences and most-parsimonious VDJ recombination scenarios with the TCRdist pipeline. In a later analysis, each TCR beta chain was defined by its CDR3 amino acid sequence together with its V-gene family, and reads lacking a unique V-gene family were excluded. As a way to deal with suspected cross-contamination and a sequencing artifact, a later analysis dropped hundreds of nucleotide sequences that were highly shared and had low generation probability. In a later analysis, a clonal expansion index was calculated for each public chain from normalized within-repertoire ranks of inferred template counts. In a later analysis, generation probabilities were computed with a VDJ recombination model fitted to out-of-frame rearrangements, and the resulting probabilities were checked against IGoR. Hypergeometric tests were used in a later analysis to score TCR-TCR, TCR-HLA and TCR-CMV co-occurrence, with a repertoire-size bias correction applied to the TCR pairs. A later analysis estimated false discovery rates by permuting HLA or CMV assignments 20 times. In a later analysis, co-occurring TCRs were grouped using DBSCAN, and TCRdist sequence similarity was added for clustering within HLA-allele-positive subsets. Repertoires with fewer than 30,000 or more than 120,000 public chains, plus five repertoires with anomalous nucleotide sharing, were excluded from co-occurrence clustering. Sourced from immuneACCESS, this table was stored by TCRdb with only in-frame sequences that have V and J called. A share of the clones is absent; for the studies checked, an unresolved V gene accounts for under half, and the remainder has no known explanation. That table gives V, J and clone size, and the DNA gave D and trimming. Counted in this sample were 150,000 to 200,000 clones; around 86% of them appeared once. Of the sample, less than 5% falls within the top ten clones.

The germline V end is reduced by 0 bases and the J end by 13 bases; junction bases left unmatched: 10. Inclusive of the bounding cysteine and phenylalanine, the CDR3 is 14 residues long. The retained sequence is limited to the CDR3, 42 bases, with the frame set at the first base. Reading the germline V gene gives CDR1 SGHAT and CDR2 FQNNGV. The cohort consisted of hundreds of healthy bone marrow donors. At the time of sampling, all cohort members were nominally healthy, though unrecorded immune exposures were likely present. The donor was CMV seropositive and was included in the group of 250 to 350 seropositive cohort members. Every donor gave a peripheral blood sample, and the peripheral blood mononuclear cells from that sample were used for TCR beta sequencing. The Qiagen DNeasy Blood Extraction Kit was used to extract genomic DNA from the blood cell samples. Comment on this clone: It lacks a known antigen. No qualities accompany the bases; no much larger clone lies one base away.

This receptor was obtained from a man aged 50-60 years in good health and CMV-seropositive. Specimen: PBMCs. The rearrangement combines TRBV11-2 with TRBJ2-7, with 9 junctional bases fitting TRBD1. Here the CDR3 is given as CASSLDHTGGAGYF. DNA sequence: TGTGCCAGCAGCTTAGATCATACAGGGGGCGCGGGCTACTTC. The entire variable domain, with the stretches around the CDR3 drawn from the reference TRBV11-2 and TRBJ2-7 proteins, is EAGVAQSPRYKIIEKRQSVAFWCNPISGHATLYWYQQILGQGPKLLIQFQNNGVVDDSQLPKDRFSAERLKGVDSTLKIQPAKLEDSAVYLCASSLDHTGGAGYFGPGTRLTVT.